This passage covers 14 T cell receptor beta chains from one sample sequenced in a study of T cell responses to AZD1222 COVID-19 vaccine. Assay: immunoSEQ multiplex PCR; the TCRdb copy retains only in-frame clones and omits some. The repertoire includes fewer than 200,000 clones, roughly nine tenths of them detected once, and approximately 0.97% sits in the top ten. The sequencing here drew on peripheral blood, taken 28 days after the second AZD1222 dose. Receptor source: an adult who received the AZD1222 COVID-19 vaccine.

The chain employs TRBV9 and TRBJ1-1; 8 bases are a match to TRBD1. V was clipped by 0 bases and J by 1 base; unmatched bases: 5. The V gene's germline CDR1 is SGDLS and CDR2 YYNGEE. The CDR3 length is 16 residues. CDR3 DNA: TGTGCCAGCAGCGTAGGAATCGGGACAGGGAACACTGAAGCTTTCTTT. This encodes CASSVGIGTGNTEAFF.

This chain's CDR3 is CATCADRACTDTQYF. Here the CDR3 DNA reads TGTGCCACGTGTGCGGACAGGGCTTGCACAGATACGCAGTATTTT. This sequence joins TRBV10-3 and TRBJ2-3; 8 nucleotides align to TRBD1. The V gene end was trimmed by 10 bases and the J gene end by 1 base; junction bases not matched to a gene: 10. Germline V gives CDR1 ENHRY, CDR2 SYGVKD. The CDR3 runs to 15 residues.

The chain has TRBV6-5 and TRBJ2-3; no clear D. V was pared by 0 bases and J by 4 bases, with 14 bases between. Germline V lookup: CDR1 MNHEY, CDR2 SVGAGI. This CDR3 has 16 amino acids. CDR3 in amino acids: CASSYSLGNGPDTQYF. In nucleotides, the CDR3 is TGTGCCAGCAGTTACTCTTTGGGAAACGGACCAGATACGCAGTATTTT.

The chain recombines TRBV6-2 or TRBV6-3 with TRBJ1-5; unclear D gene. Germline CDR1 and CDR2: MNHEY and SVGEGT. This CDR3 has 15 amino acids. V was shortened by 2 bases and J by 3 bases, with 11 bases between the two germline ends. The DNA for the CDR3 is TGTGCCAGCAGTTACCCGGCCCCAGACAATCAGCCCCAGCATTTT. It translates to CASSYPAPDNQPQHF.

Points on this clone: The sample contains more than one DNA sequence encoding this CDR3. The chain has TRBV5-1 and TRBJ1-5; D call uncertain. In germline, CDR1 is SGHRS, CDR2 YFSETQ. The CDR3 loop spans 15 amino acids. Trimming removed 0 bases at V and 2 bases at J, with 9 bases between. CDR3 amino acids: CASSLGGVGNQPQHF. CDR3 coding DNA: TGCGCCAGCAGCTTGGGAGGAGTCGGCAATCAGCCCCAGCATTTT.

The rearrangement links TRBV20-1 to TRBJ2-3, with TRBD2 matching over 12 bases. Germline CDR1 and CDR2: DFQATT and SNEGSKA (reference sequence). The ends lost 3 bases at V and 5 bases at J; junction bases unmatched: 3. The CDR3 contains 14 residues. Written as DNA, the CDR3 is TGCAGTGCTAGTTCTAGCGGGGGGGTAGATACGCAGTATTTT. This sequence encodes CSASSSGGVDTQYF.

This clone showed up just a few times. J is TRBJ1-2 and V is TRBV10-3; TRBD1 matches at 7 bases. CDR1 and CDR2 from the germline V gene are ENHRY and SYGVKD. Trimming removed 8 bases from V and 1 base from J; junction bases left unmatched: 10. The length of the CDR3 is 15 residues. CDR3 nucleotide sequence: TGTGCCATCTCAGGGGGACGACAGATTAACTATGGCTACACCTTC. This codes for CAISGGRQINYGYTF.

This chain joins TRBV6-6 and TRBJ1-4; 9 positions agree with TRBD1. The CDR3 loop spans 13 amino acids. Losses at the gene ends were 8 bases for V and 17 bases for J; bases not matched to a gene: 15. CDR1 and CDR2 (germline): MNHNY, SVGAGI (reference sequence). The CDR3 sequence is CASPDGQGKSRFF. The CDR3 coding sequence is TGTGCCAGCCCCGATGGACAGGGGAAGTCGCGATTTTTT.

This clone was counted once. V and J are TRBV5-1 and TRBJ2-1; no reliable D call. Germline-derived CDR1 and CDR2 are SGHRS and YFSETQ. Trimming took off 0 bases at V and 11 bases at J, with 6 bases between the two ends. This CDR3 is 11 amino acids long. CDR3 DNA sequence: TGCGCCAGCAGCTTGGAGTCAAAGCAGTTCTTC. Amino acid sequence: CASSLESKQFF.

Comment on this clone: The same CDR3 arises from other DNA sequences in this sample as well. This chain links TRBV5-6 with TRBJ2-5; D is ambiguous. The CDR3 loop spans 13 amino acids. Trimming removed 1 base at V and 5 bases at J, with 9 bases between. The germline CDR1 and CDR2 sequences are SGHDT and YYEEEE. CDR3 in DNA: TGTGCCAGCAGCTTGAGGAACGGGGAGACCCAGTACTTC. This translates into CASSLRNGETQYF.

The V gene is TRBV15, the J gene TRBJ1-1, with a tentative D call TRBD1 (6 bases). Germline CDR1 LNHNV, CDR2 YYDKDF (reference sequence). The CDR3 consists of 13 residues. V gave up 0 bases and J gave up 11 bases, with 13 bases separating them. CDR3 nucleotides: TGTGCCACCAGCAGAGATCGGGCAGGGGAGGCTTTCTTT. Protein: CATSRDRAGEAFF.

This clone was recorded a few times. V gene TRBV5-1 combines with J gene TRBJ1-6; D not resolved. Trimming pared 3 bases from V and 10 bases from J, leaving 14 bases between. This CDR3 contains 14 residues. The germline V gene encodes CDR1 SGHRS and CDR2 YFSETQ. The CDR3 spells CASSWTSEGSPLHF. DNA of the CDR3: TGCGCCAGCAGCTGGACGTCAGAAGGCTCACCCCTCCACTTT.

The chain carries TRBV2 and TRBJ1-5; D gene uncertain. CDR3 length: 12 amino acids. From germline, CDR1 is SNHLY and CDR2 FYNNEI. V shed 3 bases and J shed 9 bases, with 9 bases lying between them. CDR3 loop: CASSDFAPPQHF. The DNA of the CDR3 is TGTGCCAGCAGTGACTTCGCCCCGCCCCAGCATTTT.

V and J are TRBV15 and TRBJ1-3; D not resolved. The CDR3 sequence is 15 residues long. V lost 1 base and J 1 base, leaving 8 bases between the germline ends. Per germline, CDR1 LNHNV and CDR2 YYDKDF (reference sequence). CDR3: CATSRGAVSGNTIYF. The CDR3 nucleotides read TGTGCCACCAGCAGAGGTGCGGTTTCTGGAAACACCATATATTTT.